The clone carrying this TCR beta chain was detected a few times. Its target is not known. The sample is drawn from a study of identical twins. Overall study findings and caveats: The more abundant beta clonotypes in cord blood had fewer insertions, and memory repertoires did not show this. Out-of-frame alpha sequences shared between twins exhibited an excess of low generation probability.

Trimming removed 4 bases from V and 4 bases from J; junction bases left unmatched: 5. This CDR3 has 13 residues. CDR1 is SQVTM and CDR2 is ANQGSEA in the germline V gene. A single record per CDR3 protein comes from TCRdb applying MiXCR to the 5' RACE reads. The sample shows about 1.7 million distinct CDR3 sequences, roughly a third of them seen only once. The TCR comes from a newborn girl in good health. The V gene is TRBV29-1, the J gene TRBJ2-3; 7 bases line up with TRBD2. Sequenced: cord blood. CDR3 sequence (DNA): TGCAGCGTTGGGCGGGAGAGCGCAGATACGCAGTATTTT. It is translated as CSVGRESADTQYF.